The text below deals with one T cell receptor (beta chain). As for time point: peripheral blood 6 weeks after treatment start. This entry comes from a study of PD-L1 blockade in urothelial cancer. Background on the study: Patients initiated atezolizumab around 2014 at 1,200 mg intravenously every 3 weeks. Male sex and bladder-origin urothelial cancer characterized about nine tenths of the roughly 29 patients. A median blood sample held about 140,000 T cells and about 89,000 unique TCRs.

The repertoire was sequenced with immunoSEQ multiplex PCR; TCRdb's copy has only in-frame clones and lacks some. Altogether tens of thousands of clones are present, approximately 81% being singletons, with the ten largest covering 3% to 4%. CDR3 length equals 16 residues. Trimming took 7 bases from V and 2 from J; bases not matched to a gene: 9. Germline CDR1 and CDR2: SGHDT and YYEEEE. The gene calls are TRBV5-6 and TRBJ2-7; 13 nucleotides line up with TRBD2. Source: PBMCs, taken around atezolizumab (anti-PD-L1) treatment. The receptor was isolated from a man between 65 and 80 years old with urothelial cancer. The CDR3 region has the DNA TGTGCCAGCCATCGAAGGACTAGCGGGAGTACCTACGAGCAGTACTTC. Its translation is CASHRRTSGSTYEQYF.